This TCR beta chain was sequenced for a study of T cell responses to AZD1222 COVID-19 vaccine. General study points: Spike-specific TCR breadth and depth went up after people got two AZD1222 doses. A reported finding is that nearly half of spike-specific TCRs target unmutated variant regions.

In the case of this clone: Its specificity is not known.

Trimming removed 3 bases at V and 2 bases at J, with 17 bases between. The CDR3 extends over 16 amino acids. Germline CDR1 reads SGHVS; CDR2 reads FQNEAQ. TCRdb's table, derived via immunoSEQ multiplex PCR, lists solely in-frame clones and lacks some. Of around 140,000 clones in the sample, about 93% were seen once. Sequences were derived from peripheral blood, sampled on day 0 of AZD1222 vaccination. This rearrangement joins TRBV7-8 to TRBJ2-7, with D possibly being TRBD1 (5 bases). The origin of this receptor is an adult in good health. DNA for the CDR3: TGTGCCAGCAGCTTGGCGATAAGGGGTCCCGCCTACGAGCAGTACTTC. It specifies CASSLAIRGPAYEQYF.